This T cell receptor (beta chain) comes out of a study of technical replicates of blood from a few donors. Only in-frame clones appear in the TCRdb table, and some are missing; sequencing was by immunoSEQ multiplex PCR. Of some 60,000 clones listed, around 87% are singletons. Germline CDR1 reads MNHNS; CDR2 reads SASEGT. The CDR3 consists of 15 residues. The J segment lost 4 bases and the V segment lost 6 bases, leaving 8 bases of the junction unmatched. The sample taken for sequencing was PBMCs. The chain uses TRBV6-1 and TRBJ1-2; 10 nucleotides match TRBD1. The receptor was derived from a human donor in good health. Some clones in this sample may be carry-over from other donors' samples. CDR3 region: CASSHNRDRGYGYTF. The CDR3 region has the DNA TGTGCCAGCAGCCATAACCGGGACAGGGGCTATGGCTACACCTTC.